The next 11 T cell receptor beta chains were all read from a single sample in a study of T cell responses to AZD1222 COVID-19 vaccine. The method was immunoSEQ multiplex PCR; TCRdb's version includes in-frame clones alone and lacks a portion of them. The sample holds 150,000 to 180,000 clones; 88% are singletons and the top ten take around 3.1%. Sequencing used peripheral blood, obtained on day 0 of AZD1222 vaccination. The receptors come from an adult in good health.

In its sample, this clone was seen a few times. In nucleotides, the CDR3 is TGTGCCAGCAGCGGGGATTCACCCCTCCACTTT. This encodes CASSGDSPLHF. The chain couples TRBV11-2 to TRBJ1-6; D uncertain. The CDR3 has 11 amino acids. Trimming stripped 5 bases from V and 8 bases from J, with 4 bases between. Germline V lookup: CDR1 SGHAT, CDR2 FQNNGV.

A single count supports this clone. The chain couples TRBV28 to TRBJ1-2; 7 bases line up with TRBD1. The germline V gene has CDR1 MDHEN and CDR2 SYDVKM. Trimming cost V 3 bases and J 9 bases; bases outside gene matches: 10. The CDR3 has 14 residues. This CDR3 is CASSLQGVVRSYTF. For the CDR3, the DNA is TGTGCCAGCAGTTTGCAGGGGGTTGTTAGGAGCTACACCTTC.

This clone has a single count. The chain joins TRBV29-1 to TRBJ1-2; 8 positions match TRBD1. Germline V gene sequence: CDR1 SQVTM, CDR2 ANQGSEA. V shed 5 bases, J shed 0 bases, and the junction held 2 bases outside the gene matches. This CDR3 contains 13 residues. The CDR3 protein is CSVQDRANYGYTF. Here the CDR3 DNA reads TGCAGCGTTCAGGACAGGGCTAACTATGGCTACACCTTC.

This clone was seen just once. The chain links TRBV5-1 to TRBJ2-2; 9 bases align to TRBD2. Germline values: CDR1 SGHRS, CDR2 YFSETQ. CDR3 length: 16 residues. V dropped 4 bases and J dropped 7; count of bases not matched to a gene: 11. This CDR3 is CASSPAARGGNGELFF. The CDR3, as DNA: TGCGCCAGCAGCCCCGCCGCGCGGGGGGGCAACGGGGAGCTGTTTTTT.

CDR3 sequence reads: CASSQDRTGTGLLEQYF. In DNA form, the CDR3 reads TGTGCCAGCTCACAAGATAGAACCGGGACAGGGCTCCTCGAGCAGTACTTC. The V call is TRBV18, the J call TRBJ2-7, with 9 nucleotides matching TRBD1. The junction had 16 bases not matched to a gene; V was cut back by 4 bases and J by 6 bases. Germline CDR1 KGHSH, CDR2 LQKENI. The CDR3 is 17 amino acids.

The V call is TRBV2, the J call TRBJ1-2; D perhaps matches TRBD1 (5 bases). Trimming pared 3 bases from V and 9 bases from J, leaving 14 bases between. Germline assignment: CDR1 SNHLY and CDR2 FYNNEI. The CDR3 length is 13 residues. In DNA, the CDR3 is TGTGCCAGCAGTGATGGTCAGGGACTCAGCTACACCTTC. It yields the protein CASSDGQGLSYTF.

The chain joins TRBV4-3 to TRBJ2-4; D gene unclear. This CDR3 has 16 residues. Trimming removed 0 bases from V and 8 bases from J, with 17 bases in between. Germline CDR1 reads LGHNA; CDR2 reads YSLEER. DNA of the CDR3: TGCGCCAGCAGCCAAGATATAGGAAAGTCCTTTCACATTCAGTACTTC. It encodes CASSQDIGKSFHIQYF.

DNA of the CDR3: TGTGCAAGTCGCTTAGGACAGAGCTATGGCTACACCTTC. This sequence encodes CASRLGQSYGYTF. This sequence joins TRBV12-2 and TRBJ1-2; the tabulated D call, TRBD1, remains unverified against the DNA. TRBV12-2 is a documented pseudogene. The CDR3 is 13 residues long.

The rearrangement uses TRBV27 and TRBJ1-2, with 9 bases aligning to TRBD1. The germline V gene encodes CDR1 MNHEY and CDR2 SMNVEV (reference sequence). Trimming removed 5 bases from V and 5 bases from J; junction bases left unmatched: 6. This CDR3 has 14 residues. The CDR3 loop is CASSGQGLGYGYTF. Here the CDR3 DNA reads TGTGCCAGCAGTGGACAGGGGCTTGGGTATGGCTACACCTTC.

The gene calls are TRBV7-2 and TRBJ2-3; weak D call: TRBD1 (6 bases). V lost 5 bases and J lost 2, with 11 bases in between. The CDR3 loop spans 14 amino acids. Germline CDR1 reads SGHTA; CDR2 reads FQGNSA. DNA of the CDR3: TGTGCCAGCAGCCTCTGGGACAACACAGATACGCAGTATTTT. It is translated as CASSLWDNTDTQYF.

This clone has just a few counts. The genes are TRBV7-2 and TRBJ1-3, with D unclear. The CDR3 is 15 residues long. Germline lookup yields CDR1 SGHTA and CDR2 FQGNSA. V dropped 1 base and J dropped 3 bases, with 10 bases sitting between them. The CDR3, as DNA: TGTGCCAGCAGCTTAGTCGGCAGCCGTGGAAACACCATATATTTT. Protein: CASSLVGSRGNTIYF. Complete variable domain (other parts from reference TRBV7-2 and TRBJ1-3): GAGVSQSPSNKVTEKGKDVELRCDPISGHTALYWYRQSLGQGLEFLIYFQGNSAPDKSGLPSDRFSAERTGGSVSTLTIQRTQQEDSAVYLCASSLVGSRGNTIYFGEGSWLTVV.